The sequence of this TCR beta chain was determined in a study of blood T cell repertoires in COVID-19. Libraries were prepared by immunoSEQ multiplex PCR; TCRdb keeps only in-frame clonotypes and omits some of them. The table has about half a million clones, 89% seen once. Sequenced input: peripheral blood. The receptor comes from a man between 18 and 29 years old with COVID-19, enrolled during active disease.

The CDR3 coding sequence is TGCGCCAGCAGCTTGGACAGTAACAATGAGCAGTTCTTC. Its translation is CASSLDSNNEQFF. This rearrangement joins TRBV5-1 to TRBJ2-1, with D unclear. Trimming left V 0 bases short and J 5 bases short, with 6 bases between. In germline, CDR1 is SGHRS, CDR2 YFSETQ. This CDR3 has 13 residues.